Sequencing of this T cell receptor beta chain was carried out in a study of read filtering for tumor transcriptome and immune sequencing. The library was built from roughly 400 ng RNA with molecular barcoded adaptors for alpha/delta and beta/gamma chains. TCRdb fed the reads into MiXCR, producing one record per CDR3 protein. The sample has 90,000 or so distinct CDR3 sequences, about 22% seen once; the top ten hold over 10%. In this sample, this clonotype turned up many times. This CDR3 has 15 amino acids. Between the trimmed V and J ends, which lost 0 bases and 3 bases, there was a span of 8 bases. The specimen sequenced was a population of CD138-negative cells sorted from bone marrow. This chain uses TRBV12-3 or TRBV12-4 with TRBJ1-4; TRBD1 might be the D (5 bases). The clonotype was recovered from a donor over 35 with multiple myeloma. The CDR3: CASSLARGANEKLFF. The CDR3 DNA sequence: TGTGCCAGCAGTTTAGCTCGAGGGGCTAATGAAAAACTGTTTTTT.